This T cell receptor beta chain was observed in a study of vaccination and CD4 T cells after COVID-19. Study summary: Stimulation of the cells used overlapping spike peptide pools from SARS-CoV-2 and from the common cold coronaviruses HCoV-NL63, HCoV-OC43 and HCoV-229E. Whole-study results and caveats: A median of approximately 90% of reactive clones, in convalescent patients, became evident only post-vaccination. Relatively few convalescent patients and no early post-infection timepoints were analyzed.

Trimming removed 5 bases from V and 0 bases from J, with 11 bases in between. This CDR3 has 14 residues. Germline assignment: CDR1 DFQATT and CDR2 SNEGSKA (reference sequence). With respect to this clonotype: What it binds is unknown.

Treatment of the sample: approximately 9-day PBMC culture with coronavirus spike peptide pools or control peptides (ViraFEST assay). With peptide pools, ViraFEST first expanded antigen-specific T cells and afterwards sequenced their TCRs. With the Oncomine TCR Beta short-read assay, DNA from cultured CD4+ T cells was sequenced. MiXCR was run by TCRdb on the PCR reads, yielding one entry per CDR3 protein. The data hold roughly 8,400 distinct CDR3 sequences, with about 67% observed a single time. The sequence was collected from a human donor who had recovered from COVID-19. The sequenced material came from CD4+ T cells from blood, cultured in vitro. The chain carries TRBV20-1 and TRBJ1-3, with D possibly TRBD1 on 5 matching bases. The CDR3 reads CSAPTGPSGNTIYF. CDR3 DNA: TGCAGTGCTCCTACGGGGCCCTCTGGAAACACCATATATTTT.